Listed below are T cell receptor beta chains from one sample, sequenced in a study of T cell responses to AZD1222 COVID-19 vaccine. Generated by immunoSEQ multiplex PCR, the TCRdb table keeps only in-frame clones and is missing some. The sample holds around 130,000 clones, just over 85% seen once. Sample: peripheral blood, taken on day 0 of MenACWY control vaccination. Every receptor here comes from an adult in good health. The CDR3 runs from the conserved cysteine through the conserved F or W. Each record gives: J gene, D gene, V gene, clone size, CDR3 protein, CDR3 DNA. D genes are given only for firm matches. Clone size appears in some rows only: once, few, many, or a class for an expanded clone.

>TRBJ1-2|TRBD1|TRBV30|NA
CAWSASGQDGYTF
TGTGCCTGGAGTGCCTCCGGACAGGACGGCTACACCTTC
>TRBJ1-3|NA|TRBV9|NA
CASSVTSGNTIYF
TGTGCCAGCAGCGTGACGTCTGGAAACACCATATATTTT
>TRBJ2-7|NA|TRBV2|NA
CASSRGEEQYF
TGTGCCAGCAGCCGAGGGGAGGAGCAGTACTTC
>TRBJ1-1|NA|TRBV30|NA
CAKKKGDTEAFF
TGTGCCAAAAAAAAAGGGGATACTGAAGCTTTCTTT
>TRBJ1-6|NA|TRBV12-3/TRBV12-4|once
CASSSPPNSPLHF
TGTGCCAGCAGTTCCCCCCCGAATTCACCCCTCCACTTT
>TRBJ1-1|NA|TRBV9|NA
CASSTRALGRGTEAFF
TGTGCCAGCAGCACCCGCGCCTTGGGACGGGGAACTGAAGCTTTCTTT
>TRBJ1-2|TRBD1|TRBV24-1|NA
CATSDSGTGGNRYGYTF
TGTGCCACCAGTGATTCCGGGACAGGGGGTAATCGCTATGGCTACACCTTC
>TRBJ2-4|TRBD1|TRBV19|NA
CASSSSGGKNIQYF
TGTGCCAGTAGCTCCTCAGGGGGCAAAAACATTCAGTACTTC
>TRBJ2-1|NA|TRBV5-1|NA
CASSTGTSTLGEQFF
TGCGCCAGCAGCACTGGGACCTCAACACTCGGTGAGCAGTTCTTC
>TRBJ2-5|TRBD1|TRBV27|NA
CASSSDRGETQYF
TGTGCCAGCAGCTCGGACAGGGGAGAGACCCAGTACTTC
>TRBJ2-7|TRBD1|TRBV23-1|NA
CASSTSLGTGGDSVYEQYF
TGCGCCAGCAGTACCTCACTGGGGACAGGGGGCGATTCGGTCTACGAGCAGTACTTC
>TRBJ2-7|NA|TRBV28|NA
CASSLISVRSYEQYF
TGTGCCAGCAGTTTAATTAGCGTCCGCTCCTACGAGCAGTACTTC
>TRBJ1-3|TRBD1|TRBV15|NA
CATSRTRTGGFGNTIYF
TGTGCCACCAGCAGAACCCGGACAGGGGGCTTCGGAAACACCATATATTTT
>TRBJ1-3|NA|TRBV11-2|once
CASSLFFGAVSGNTIYF
TGTGCCAGCAGCTTATTCTTCGGGGCCGTATCTGGAAACACCATATATTTT
>TRBJ2-5|NA|TRBV28|few
CASSLQGLGETQYF
TGTGCCAGCAGTTTACAGGGACTTGGGGAGACCCAGTACTTC
>TRBJ2-3|TRBD2|TRBV3-1/TRBV3-2|NA
CASSHFTSGSTDTQYF
TGTGCCAGCAGCCATTTTACTAGCGGGAGCACAGATACGCAGTATTTT
>TRBJ1-6|NA|TRBV5-1|NA
CASSLGGWDAANSPLHF
TGCGCCAGCAGCTTGGGAGGCTGGGACGCCGCGAATTCACCCCTCCACTTT
>TRBJ1-2|TRBD1|TRBV28|NA
CASSAYRGRMYGYTF
TGTGCCAGCAGTGCCTACAGGGGGCGCATGTATGGCTACACCTTC
>TRBJ1-2|TRBD1|TRBV24-1|NA
CATSDLGGQGGRGYTF
TGTGCCACCAGTGATTTAGGGGGACAGGGGGGCAGAGGCTACACCTTC
>TRBJ1-5|TRBD1|TRBV10-3|NA
CATGTDNQPQHF
TGTGCCACCGGGACAGACAATCAGCCCCAGCATTTT
>TRBJ2-1|NA|TRBV5-4|NA
CASSFRGLRNNEQFF
TGTGCCAGCAGCTTCCGGGGCCTACGGAACAATGAGCAGTTCTTC
>TRBJ2-2|NA|TRBV9|NA
CASSARNTGELFF
TGTGCCAGCAGCGCCCGTAACACCGGGGAGCTGTTTTTT
>TRBJ1-5|NA|TRBV2|NA
CASSGQVSQPQHF
TGTGCCAGCAGTGGGCAGGTCTCTCAGCCCCAGCATTTT
>TRBJ1-1|NA|TRBV3-1/TRBV3-2|once
CASSPGIMNTEAFF
TGTGCCAGCAGCCCCGGGATCATGAACACTGAAGCTTTCTTT
>TRBJ1-3|TRBD1|TRBV6-1|once
CASSENRGFFAIYF
TGTGCCAGCAGTGAAAACAGGGGATTTTTCGCCATATATTTT
>TRBJ2-7|NA|TRBV5-5|NA
CASSLGSTGGYEQYF
TGTGCCAGCAGCTTGGGGTCTACGGGCGGATACGAGCAGTACTTC
>TRBJ1-2|NA|TRBV28|once
CASTQSDILNYGYTF
TGTGCCAGCACCCAATCGGACATCCTAAACTATGGCTACACCTTC
>TRBJ2-2|TRBD2|TRBV6-4|NA
CASSDSGLAGPGELFF
TGTGCCAGCAGTGACTCGGGTCTAGCGGGACCCGGGGAGCTGTTTTTT